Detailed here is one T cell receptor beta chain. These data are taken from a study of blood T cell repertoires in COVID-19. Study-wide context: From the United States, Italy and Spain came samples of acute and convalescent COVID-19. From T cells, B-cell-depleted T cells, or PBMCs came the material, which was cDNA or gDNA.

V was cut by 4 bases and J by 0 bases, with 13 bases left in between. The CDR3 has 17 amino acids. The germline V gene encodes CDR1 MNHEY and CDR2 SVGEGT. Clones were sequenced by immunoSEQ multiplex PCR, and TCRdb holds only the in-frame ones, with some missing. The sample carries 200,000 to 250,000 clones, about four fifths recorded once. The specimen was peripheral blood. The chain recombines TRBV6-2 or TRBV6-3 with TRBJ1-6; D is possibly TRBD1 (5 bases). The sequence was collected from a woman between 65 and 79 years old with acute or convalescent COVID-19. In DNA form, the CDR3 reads TGTGCCAGCAGTTCACGGGGGATCGGCTCCTATAATTCACCCCTCCACTTT. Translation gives CASSSRGIGSYNSPLHF.